These T cell receptor beta chains were read from a single sample in a study of cytomegalovirus exposure and HLA in healthy donors. Method: immunoSEQ multiplex PCR; TCRdb's copy keeps in-frame clones and lacks some. The table has more than 75,000 clones, roughly four fifths seen once; the top ten hold roughly 5.5%. Sequenced sample: PBMCs. Receptors were obtained from a woman under 30 in good health and CMV-seropositive. CDR3s include the opening cysteine and the closing phenylalanine or tryptophan. Each record gives: V gene, clone size, D gene, J gene, CDR3 DNA, CDR3 protein. The D gene is left open where the match is weak. Clone sizes are given selectively: once, few, many, or a class where the clone is expanded.

V gene: TRBV11-2; clone size: .; D gene: .; J gene: TRBJ1-2; CDR3 DNA: TGTGCCAGCAGCTTATGGCGGGGTGGCATCGGTACCAACTATGGCTACACCTTC; CDR3 protein: CASSLWRGGIGTNYGYTF
V gene: TRBV6-5; clone size: once; D gene: .; J gene: TRBJ2-3; CDR3 DNA: TGTGCCAGCAGTTACGAGGGCGCGGCCGTGGGGGATACGCAGTATTTT; CDR3 protein: CASSYEGAAVGDTQYF
V gene: TRBV7-6; clone size: once; D gene: .; J gene: TRBJ1-1; CDR3 DNA: TGTGCCAGCAGCTTAACCGAGGGGGGGGTAGGCACTGAAGCTTTCTTT; CDR3 protein: CASSLTEGGVGTEAFF
V gene: TRBV19; clone size: .; D gene: .; J gene: TRBJ1-1; CDR3 DNA: TGTGCCAGTAGTATACAGGGTAGGGACACTGAAGCTTTCTTT; CDR3 protein: CASSIQGRDTEAFF
V gene: TRBV2; clone size: .; D gene: .; J gene: TRBJ1-2; CDR3 DNA: TGTGCCAGCAGTGAAGCGGGCGGGGGAGGCTATGGCTACACCTTC; CDR3 protein: CASSEAGGGGYGYTF
V gene: TRBV30; clone size: .; D gene: .; J gene: TRBJ2-7; CDR3 DNA: TGTGCCTGGAGTACAGGAGCCTACGAGCAGTACTTC; CDR3 protein: CAWSTGAYEQYF
V gene: TRBV5-6; clone size: .; D gene: TRBD1; J gene: TRBJ2-5; CDR3 DNA: TGTGCCAGCAGCTTCCGGGACAGAGAGCGGACCCAGTACTTC; CDR3 protein: CASSFRDRERTQYF
V gene: TRBV19; clone size: .; D gene: TRBD1; J gene: TRBJ2-7; CDR3 DNA: TGTGCCAGTAGAGGGACAGCCTACGAGCAGTACTTC; CDR3 protein: CASRGTAYEQYF
V gene: TRBV5-1; clone size: .; D gene: TRBD1; J gene: TRBJ1-1; CDR3 DNA: TGCGCCAGCAGCTTGAGGCAGGGGGCTGACACTGAAGCTTTCTTT; CDR3 protein: CASSLRQGADTEAFF
V gene: TRBV7-6; clone size: .; D gene: TRBD1; J gene: TRBJ1-5; CDR3 DNA: TGTGCCAGCAGCTCGAGACAGGGGTTCGATCAGCCCCAGCATTTT; CDR3 protein: CASSSRQGFDQPQHF
V gene: TRBV28; clone size: .; D gene: .; J gene: TRBJ1-5; CDR3 DNA: TGTGCCAGCAGAGATACAGCACAGCCCCAGCATTTT; CDR3 protein: CASRDTAQPQHF
V gene: TRBV7-6; clone size: .; D gene: .; J gene: TRBJ1-6; CDR3 DNA: TGTGCCAGCAGCGTCCGACCGGAGGGTAATTCACCCCTCCACTTT; CDR3 protein: CASSVRPEGNSPLHF
V gene: TRBV7-9; clone size: .; D gene: TRBD2; J gene: TRBJ2-1; CDR3 DNA: TGTGCCAGCAGCTTCAGGACTAGCGGCTACAATGAGCAGTTCTTC; CDR3 protein: CASSFRTSGYNEQFF
V gene: TRBV11-1; clone size: .; D gene: TRBD1; J gene: TRBJ2-3; CDR3 DNA: TGTGCCAGCAGCACTTACAGGGGGCGAAGCACAGATACGCAGTATTTT; CDR3 protein: CASSTYRGRSTDTQYF
V gene: TRBV10-2; clone size: .; D gene: TRBD1; J gene: TRBJ1-4; CDR3 DNA: TGCGCCAGCAGCACGGGACAGGCAAATGAAAAACTGTTTTTT; CDR3 protein: CASSTGQANEKLFF
V gene: TRBV7-8; clone size: once; D gene: .; J gene: TRBJ2-7; CDR3 DNA: TGTGCCAGCAGCCCCGCCTACGAGCAGTACTTC; CDR3 protein: CASSPAYEQYF
V gene: TRBV29-1; clone size: .; D gene: .; J gene: TRBJ2-1; CDR3 DNA: TGCAGCGTTGACAAAGGGGTGTCGCTCATCTCCTACAATGAGCAGTTCTTC; CDR3 protein: CSVDKGVSLISYNEQFF
V gene: TRBV7-3; clone size: .; D gene: .; J gene: TRBJ2-2; CDR3 DNA: TGTGCCAGCAGCTCAAACGGCAGGGGAACCGGGGAGCTGTTTTTT; CDR3 protein: CASSSNGRGTGELFF
V gene: TRBV4-2; clone size: few; D gene: TRBD2; J gene: TRBJ2-7; CDR3 DNA: TGTGCCAGCAGCCAAGATTCGAGCGGGGGCGGGAACGAGCAGTACTTC; CDR3 protein: CASSQDSSGGGNEQYF
V gene: TRBV7-9; clone size: .; D gene: TRBD2; J gene: TRBJ2-3; CDR3 DNA: TGTGCCAGCAGCCCCCGACTAGCGAAGGCAGATACGCAGTATTTT; CDR3 protein: CASSPRLAKADTQYF
V gene: TRBV5-1; clone size: .; D gene: .; J gene: TRBJ1-3; CDR3 DNA: TGCGCCAGCAGCTTGGTGGACAGTCAAATCTCTGGAAACACCATATATTTT; CDR3 protein: CASSLVDSQISGNTIYF
V gene: TRBV4-1; clone size: .; D gene: .; J gene: TRBJ1-1; CDR3 DNA: TGCGCCAGCAGCCAATCAGGGGTGGACACTGAAGCTTTCTTT; CDR3 protein: CASSQSGVDTEAFF
V gene: TRBV7-9; clone size: .; D gene: .; J gene: TRBJ1-1; CDR3 DNA: TGTGCCAGCAGCTTTGAGCGGCATTGGACTGAAGCTTTCTTT; CDR3 protein: CASSFERHWTEAFF
V gene: TRBV10-3; clone size: .; D gene: TRBD1; J gene: TRBJ2-3; CDR3 DNA: TGTGCCACTAGGGAACCGGGACAGGGGTACTCAGATACGCAGTATTTT; CDR3 protein: CATREPGQGYSDTQYF
V gene: TRBV11-2; clone size: .; D gene: TRBD2; J gene: TRBJ2-1; CDR3 DNA: TGTGCCAGCAGCCAATCTAGCGGGGGGTATGAGCAGTTCTTC; CDR3 protein: CASSQSSGGYEQFF
V gene: TRBV27; clone size: .; D gene: .; J gene: TRBJ1-1; CDR3 DNA: TGTGCCAGCAGTTTATTGGCCACTAAAGCCACTGAAGCTTTCTTT; CDR3 protein: CASSLLATKATEAFF
V gene: TRBV10-2; clone size: few; D gene: .; J gene: TRBJ2-3; CDR3 DNA: TGCGCCAGCAGTGAGTCGCAGGGGACGCAGTATTTT; CDR3 protein: CASSESQGTQYF
V gene: TRBV5-4; clone size: .; D gene: .; J gene: TRBJ1-2; CDR3 DNA: TGTGCCAGCAGCTTGTATCAGGCAGCTAACTATGGCTACACCTTC; CDR3 protein: CASSLYQAANYGYTF
V gene: TRBV11-2; clone size: .; D gene: TRBD2; J gene: TRBJ2-5; CDR3 DNA: TGTGCCAGCAGCTCCTCTAAGCGGGGGCCGAGAGAGACCCAGTACTTC; CDR3 protein: CASSSSKRGPRETQYF
V gene: TRBV6-5; clone size: .; D gene: .; J gene: TRBJ2-5; CDR3 DNA: TGTGCCAGCAGGCAGACACTCCAAGAGACCCAGTACTTC; CDR3 protein: CASRQTLQETQYF
V gene: TRBV7-8; clone size: .; D gene: .; J gene: TRBJ2-5; CDR3 DNA: TGTGCCAGCAGCTTAGGCGACAGGACCCAAGAGACCCAGTACTTC; CDR3 protein: CASSLGDRTQETQYF
V gene: TRBV4-1; clone size: .; D gene: .; J gene: TRBJ2-1; CDR3 DNA: TGCGCCAGCAGCCTAGAGAGCGGGACAGGCTACAATGAGCAGTTCTTC; CDR3 protein: CASSLESGTGYNEQFF
V gene: TRBV13; clone size: .; D gene: .; J gene: TRBJ2-7; CDR3 DNA: TGTGCCAGCAGCTCGAAGGACACGGCCTACGAGCAGTACTTC; CDR3 protein: CASSSKDTAYEQYF
V gene: TRBV5-1; clone size: .; D gene: TRBD1; J gene: TRBJ1-3; CDR3 DNA: TGCGCCAGCAGCTTACAGGGGAACGGAAACACCATATATTTT; CDR3 protein: CASSLQGNGNTIYF
V gene: TRBV7-3; clone size: .; D gene: TRBD2; J gene: TRBJ2-5; CDR3 DNA: TGTGCCAGCAACAAAGGGACCGGGAGGCGTTTTGGGGGAATCCAAGAGACCCAGTACTTC; CDR3 protein: CASNKGTGRRFGGIQETQYF
V gene: TRBV13; clone size: .; D gene: TRBD2; J gene: TRBJ2-1; CDR3 DNA: TGTGCCAGCAGCCCCCGGGCCGGACTAGCGAGGGCCAATGAGCAGTTCTTC; CDR3 protein: CASSPRAGLARANEQFF
V gene: TRBV6-1; clone size: .; D gene: .; J gene: TRBJ2-2; CDR3 DNA: TGTGCCAGCTACAGGGCAGCCCGAAACACCGGGGAGCTGTTTTTT; CDR3 protein: CASYRAARNTGELFF
V gene: TRBV19; clone size: .; D gene: .; J gene: TRBJ1-2; CDR3 DNA: TGTGCCAGTGGGGGGGATGGCTACACCTTC; CDR3 protein: CASGGDGYTF
V gene: TRBV4-1; clone size: .; D gene: .; J gene: TRBJ1-5; CDR3 DNA: TGCGCCAGCAGCCAAGACCCCGGCAGGGATAGCAATCAGCCCCAGCATTTT; CDR3 protein: CASSQDPGRDSNQPQHF
V gene: TRBV4-1; clone size: .; D gene: TRBD1; J gene: TRBJ2-2; CDR3 DNA: TGCGCCAGCAGCCAAACGAAGACAGGGTTCACCGGGGAGCTGTTTTTT; CDR3 protein: CASSQTKTGFTGELFF
V gene: TRBV6-4; clone size: .; D gene: TRBD2; J gene: TRBJ2-2; CDR3 DNA: TGTGCCACCAGCCCGGGACTAGCGGGAGCGGGCACCGGGGAGCTGTTTTTT; CDR3 protein: CATSPGLAGAGTGELFF
V gene: TRBV2; clone size: few; D gene: .; J gene: TRBJ2-7; CDR3 DNA: TGTGCCAGCAGAAAGGACAGCGGTTTCTACGAGCAGTCCTTC; CDR3 protein: CASRKDSGFYEQSF
V gene: TRBV13; clone size: .; D gene: TRBD2; J gene: TRBJ2-7; CDR3 DNA: TGTGCCAGCAGCGTGTTGGGGGAGGGCTCCTACGAGCAGTACTTC; CDR3 protein: CASSVLGEGSYEQYF
V gene: TRBV14; clone size: .; D gene: .; J gene: TRBJ1-2; CDR3 DNA: TGTGCCAGCAGCCAAGATGGCAGGGTCAACTATGGCTACACCTTC; CDR3 protein: CASSQDGRVNYGYTF
V gene: TRBV4-1; clone size: .; D gene: .; J gene: TRBJ2-3; CDR3 DNA: TGCGCCCCGGTTTTTCCTGATACGCAGTATTTT; CDR3 protein: CAPVFPDTQYF
V gene: TRBV4-1; clone size: .; D gene: .; J gene: TRBJ1-2; CDR3 DNA: TGCGCCAGCAGCAAGCAATTGGAGAGAGGGACATTTAACTATGGCTACACCTTC; CDR3 protein: CASSKQLERGTFNYGYTF
V gene: TRBV5-8; clone size: .; D gene: .; J gene: TRBJ1-2; CDR3 DNA: TGTGCCAGCAGCCCAAACACAGCTAACTATGGCTACACCTTC; CDR3 protein: CASSPNTANYGYTF
V gene: TRBV9; clone size: .; D gene: .; J gene: TRBJ1-4; CDR3 DNA: TGTGCCAGCAGCTTGCAACTAGGCCTTAATGAAAAACTGTTTTTT; CDR3 protein: CASSLQLGLNEKLFF
V gene: TRBV29-1; clone size: .; D gene: .; J gene: TRBJ2-2; CDR3 DNA: TGCAGCGTTGGGCAGAACACCGGGGAGCTGTTTTTT; CDR3 protein: CSVGQNTGELFF